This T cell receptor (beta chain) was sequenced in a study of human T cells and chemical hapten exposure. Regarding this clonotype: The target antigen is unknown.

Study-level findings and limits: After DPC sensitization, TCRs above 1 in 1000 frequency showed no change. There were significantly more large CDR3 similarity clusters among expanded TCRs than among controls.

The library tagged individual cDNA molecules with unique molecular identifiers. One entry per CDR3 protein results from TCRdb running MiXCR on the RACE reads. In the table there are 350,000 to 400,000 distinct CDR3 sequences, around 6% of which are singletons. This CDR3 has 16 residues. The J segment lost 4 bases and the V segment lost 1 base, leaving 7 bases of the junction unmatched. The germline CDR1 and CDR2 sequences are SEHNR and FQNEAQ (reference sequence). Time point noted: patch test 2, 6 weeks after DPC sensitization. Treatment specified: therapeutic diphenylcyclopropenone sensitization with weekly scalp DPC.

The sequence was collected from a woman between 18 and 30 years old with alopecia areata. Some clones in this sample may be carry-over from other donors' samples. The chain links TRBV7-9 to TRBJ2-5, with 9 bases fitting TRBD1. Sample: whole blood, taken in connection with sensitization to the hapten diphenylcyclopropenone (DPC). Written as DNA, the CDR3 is TGTGCCAGCAGCTTAGTCGCCGGGACAGGGAGAGAGACCCAGTACTTC. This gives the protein CASSLVAGTGRETQYF. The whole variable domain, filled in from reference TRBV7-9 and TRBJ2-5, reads DTGVSQNPRHKITKRGQNVTFRCDPISEHNRLYWYRQTLGQGPEFLTYFQNEAQLEKSRLLSDRFSAERPKGSFSTLEIQRTEQGDSAMYLCASSLVAGTGRETQYFGPGTRLLVL.